This T cell receptor beta chain was sequenced in a study of T cells in Graves' hyperthyroidism and ophthalmopathy. J was trimmed by 5 bases and V by 3 bases; bases with no gene match: 10. Germline values: CDR1 SGHVS, CDR2 FNYEAQ. The CDR3 consists of 17 residues. At least ten counts were recorded for this clonotype. As yet, its antigen is unknown. Before ophthalmopathy appeared, progressors gave blood at initial hyperthyroidism diagnosis. The source material, RNA transcripts, was used to amplify TCR beta CDR3 regions. Researchers ran a first-round RT-PCR on the TCR CDR3 using the HTBI primer set. TCRdb re-derived calls from the multiplex PCR reads in MiXCR, one entry per CDR3 protein. The table lists roughly 260,000 distinct CDR3 sequences, about 14% of them singletons, with about an eighth in the top ten. Findings of the study overall: Most thyroid-expanded clonotypes above 0.001 were also found in blood.

This chain connects TRBV7-6 to TRBJ2-3, with 11 nucleotides matching TRBD2. Material: blood. The clonotype was recovered from a middle-aged woman with Graves' hyperthyroidism that later progressed to Graves' ophthalmopathy. The DNA for the CDR3 is TGTGCCAGCAGCTTGTCACCGTGGCTAGCGGGAGGAGATACGCAGTATTTT. Amino acids: CASSLSPWLAGGDTQYF.